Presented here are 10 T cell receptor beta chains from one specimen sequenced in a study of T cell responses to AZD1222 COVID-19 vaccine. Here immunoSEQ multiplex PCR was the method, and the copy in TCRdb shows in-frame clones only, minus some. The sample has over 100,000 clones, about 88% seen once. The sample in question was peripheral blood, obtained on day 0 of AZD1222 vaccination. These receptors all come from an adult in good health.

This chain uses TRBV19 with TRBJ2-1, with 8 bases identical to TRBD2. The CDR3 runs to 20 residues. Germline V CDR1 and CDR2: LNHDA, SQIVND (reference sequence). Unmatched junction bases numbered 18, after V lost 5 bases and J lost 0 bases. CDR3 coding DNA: TGTGCCAGTAGTGACCGCCCCGGGACTAGTCACTCGAGCTCCTACAATGAGCAGTTCTTC. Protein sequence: CASSDRPGTSHSSSYNEQFF.

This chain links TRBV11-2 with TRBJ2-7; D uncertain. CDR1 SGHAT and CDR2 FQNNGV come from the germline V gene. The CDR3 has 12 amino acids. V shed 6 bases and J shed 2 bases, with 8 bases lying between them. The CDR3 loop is CASSLTPYEQYV. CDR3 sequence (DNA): TGTGCCAGCAGTTTAACACCCTACGAGCAGTACGTC.

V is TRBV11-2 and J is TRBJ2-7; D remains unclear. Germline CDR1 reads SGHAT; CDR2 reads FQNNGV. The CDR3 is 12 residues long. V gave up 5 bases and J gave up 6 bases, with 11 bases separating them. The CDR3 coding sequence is TGTGCCAGCAGCCGCGAGTTTGGCGAGCAGTACTTC. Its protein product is CASSREFGEQYF.

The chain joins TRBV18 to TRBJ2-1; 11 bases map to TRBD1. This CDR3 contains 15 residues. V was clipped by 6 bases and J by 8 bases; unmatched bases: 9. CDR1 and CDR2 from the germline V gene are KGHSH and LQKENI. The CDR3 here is CASSPGQGARDEQFF. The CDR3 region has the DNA TGTGCCAGCTCCCCCGGACAGGGGGCAAGGGATGAGCAGTTCTTC.

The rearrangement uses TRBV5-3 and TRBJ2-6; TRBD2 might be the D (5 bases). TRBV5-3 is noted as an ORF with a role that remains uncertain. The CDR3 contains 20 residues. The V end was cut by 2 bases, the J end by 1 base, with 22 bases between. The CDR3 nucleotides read TGTGCCAGAAGCTTATTTGTAACCGGAAGGGAGAGTTCTGGGGCCAACGTCCTGACTTTC. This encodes CARSLFVTGRESSGANVLTF.

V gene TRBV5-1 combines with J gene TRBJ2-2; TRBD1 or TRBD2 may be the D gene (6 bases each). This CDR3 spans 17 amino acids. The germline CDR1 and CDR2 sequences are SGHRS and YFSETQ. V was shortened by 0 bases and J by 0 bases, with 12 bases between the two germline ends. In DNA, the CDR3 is TGCGCCAGCAGCTTGGGCCGTGGGGGGCCGAACACCGGGGAGCTGTTTTTT. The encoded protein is CASSLGRGGPNTGELFF. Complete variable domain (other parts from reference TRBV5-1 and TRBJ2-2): KAGVTQTPRYLIKTRGQQVTLSCSPISGHRSVSWYQQTPGQGLQFLFEYFSETQRNKGNFPGRFSGRQFSNSRSEMNVSTLELGDSALYLCASSLGRGGPNTGELFFGEGSRLTVL.

CDR3 nucleotide sequence: TGCAGCGTTGTAGTGACAGGGCGCAATCAGCCCCAGCATTTT. It encodes CSVVVTGRNQPQHF. The chain is built from TRBV29-1 and TRBJ1-5; TRBD1 matches at 7 bases. V shed 4 bases and J 2 bases; nucleotides not matched to a gene: 5. Germline loops: CDR1 SQVTM, CDR2 ANQGSEA. The CDR3 has 14 residues.

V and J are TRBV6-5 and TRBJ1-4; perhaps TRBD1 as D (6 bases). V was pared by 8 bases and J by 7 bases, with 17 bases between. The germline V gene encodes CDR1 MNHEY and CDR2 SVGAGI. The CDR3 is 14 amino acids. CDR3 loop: CASRPGGPGEKLFF. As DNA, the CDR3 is TGTGCCAGCCGTCCGGGGGGGCCGGGTGAAAAACTGTTTTTT.

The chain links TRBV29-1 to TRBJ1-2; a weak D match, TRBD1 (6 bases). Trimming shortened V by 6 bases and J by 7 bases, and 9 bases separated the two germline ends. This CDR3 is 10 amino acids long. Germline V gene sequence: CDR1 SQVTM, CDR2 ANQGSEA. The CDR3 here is CSVGGTGYTF. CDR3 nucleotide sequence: TGCAGCGTAGGGGGAACTGGCTACACCTTC. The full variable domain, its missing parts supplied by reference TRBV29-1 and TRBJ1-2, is SAVISQKPSRDICQRGTSLTIQCQVDSQVTMMFWYRQQPGQSLTLIATANQGSEATYESGFVIDKFPISRPNLTFSTLTVSNMSPEDSSIYLCSVGGTGYTFGSGTRLTVV.

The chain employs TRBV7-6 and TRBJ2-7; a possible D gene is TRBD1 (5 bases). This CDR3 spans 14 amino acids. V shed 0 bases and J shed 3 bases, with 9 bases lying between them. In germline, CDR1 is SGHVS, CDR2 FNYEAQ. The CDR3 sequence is CASSLAPTVYEQYF. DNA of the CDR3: TGTGCCAGCAGCTTAGCGCCGACAGTCTACGAGCAGTACTTC.